Listed below are T cell receptor beta chains from one sample, sequenced in a study of CD8 T cells in ankylosing spondylitis. Via MiXCR, TCRdb re-called the 5' RACE reads, giving one row per CDR3 protein. The data contain about 300,000 distinct CDR3 sequences, around 10% of them seen just once; the ten biggest clones take up roughly 9%. What was sequenced was blood, either unsorted or a sorted T cell fraction (not recorded which). These receptors were obtained from a female donor with ankylosing spondylitis or in good health (not recorded which). Both conserved end residues are part of each CDR3. Each record gives: D gene, V gene, J gene, clone size, CDR3 DNA, CDR3 protein. The D gene is left open where the match is weak. The size entry is marked missing in some rows and otherwise reads once, few, many or a size class.

D gene: -
V gene: TRBV5-1
J gene: TRBJ2-2
clone size: -
CDR3 DNA: TGCGCCAGCAGCCAGCCAAGGCCCACAGGTGGAACCGGGGAGCTGTTTTTT
CDR3 protein: CASSQPRPTGGTGELFF

D gene: -
V gene: TRBV20-1
J gene: TRBJ2-1
clone size: many
CDR3 DNA: TGCAGTGCTAGACCCATTCAGCGGGTTCACAATGAGCAGTTCTTC
CDR3 protein: CSARPIQRVHNEQFF

D gene: -
V gene: TRBV5-6
J gene: TRBJ2-5
clone size: many
CDR3 DNA: TGTGCCAGCGGATCCTCGATCTCAAGGCTCCAAGAGACCCAGTACTTC
CDR3 protein: CASGSSISRLQETQYF

D gene: -
V gene: TRBV4-2
J gene: TRBJ2-2
clone size: many
CDR3 DNA: TGTGCCAGCAGCCAAGATGAGGGGCGGAGGGAGCTGTTTTTT
CDR3 protein: CASSQDEGRRELFF

D gene: TRBD1
V gene: TRBV10-3
J gene: TRBJ2-2
clone size: few
CDR3 DNA: TGTGCCATCAGTGAGGGACAGGGATCGAACACCGGGGAGCTGTTTTTT
CDR3 protein: CAISEGQGSNTGELFF

D gene: -
V gene: TRBV12-3/TRBV12-4
J gene: TRBJ2-1
clone size: few
CDR3 DNA: TGTGCCAGCAGTTTAAGGGAAGTTGGAAATGAGCAGTTCTTC
CDR3 protein: CASSLREVGNEQFF

D gene: TRBD1
V gene: TRBV20-1
J gene: TRBJ2-2
clone size: many
CDR3 DNA: TGCAGTGCTAGAGATCACAGGGGAAGTTCATCCGGGGAGCTGTTTTTT
CDR3 protein: CSARDHRGSSSGELFF

D gene: TRBD1
V gene: TRBV5-1
J gene: TRBJ2-5
clone size: -
CDR3 DNA: TGCGCCAGCAGTTCCGGGACAGGGGTATCACAAGAGACCCAGTACTTC
CDR3 protein: CASSSGTGVSQETQYF

D gene: TRBD1
V gene: TRBV10-3
J gene: TRBJ2-6
clone size: many
CDR3 DNA: TGTGCCATCACTCCGAGACAGGGTGACAACGTCCTGACTTTC
CDR3 protein: CAITPRQGDNVLTF

D gene: -
V gene: TRBV6-2/TRBV6-3
J gene: TRBJ2-3
clone size: many
CDR3 DNA: TGTGCCAGCAGACTCGAGAAGTTAACAGATACGCAGTATTTT
CDR3 protein: CASRLEKLTDTQYF

D gene: TRBD2
V gene: TRBV28
J gene: TRBJ2-3
clone size: many
CDR3 DNA: TGTGCCAGCACCGATGGGACTAGCGGGATCAGCACAGATACGCAGTATTTT
CDR3 protein: CASTDGTSGISTDTQYF

D gene: -
V gene: TRBV20-1
J gene: TRBJ2-7
clone size: many
CDR3 DNA: TGCAGTGGAAACGGGGTCGCTTCCTACGAGCAGTACTTC
CDR3 protein: CSGNGVASYEQYF

D gene: -
V gene: TRBV5-1
J gene: TRBJ2-1
clone size: few
CDR3 DNA: TGCGCCAGCAGCTTGGGGGGGGCGTACGGGGATGAGCAGTTCTTC
CDR3 protein: CASSLGGAYGDEQFF

D gene: -
V gene: TRBV29-1
J gene: TRBJ1-2
clone size: many
CDR3 DNA: TGCAGCGTTGGGGGGACGGGGGCTGGCTACACCTTC
CDR3 protein: CSVGGTGAGYTF

D gene: TRBD2
V gene: TRBV5-1
J gene: TRBJ2-5
clone size: -
CDR3 DNA: TGCGCCAGCAGTACAGCGGGAGCCAAACAAGAGACCCAGTACTTC
CDR3 protein: CASSTAGAKQETQYF

D gene: -
V gene: TRBV5-1
J gene: TRBJ2-3
clone size: many
CDR3 DNA: TGCGCCAGCAGCTTGGGTAGCGGATCCACAGATACGCAGTATTTT
CDR3 protein: CASSLGSGSTDTQYF

D gene: -
V gene: TRBV6-2/TRBV6-3
J gene: TRBJ2-3
clone size: -
CDR3 DNA: TGTGCCAGCAGTTACTCGGACGCCAGTATCGGTAGCACAGATACGCAGTATTTT
CDR3 protein: CASSYSDASIGSTDTQYF

D gene: -
V gene: TRBV7-2
J gene: TRBJ2-1
clone size: many
CDR3 DNA: TGTGCCAGCAGCCCTTTCCGTGGGGATGAGCAGTTCTTC
CDR3 protein: CASSPFRGDEQFF

D gene: -
V gene: TRBV6-1
J gene: TRBJ1-5
clone size: -
CDR3 DNA: TGTGCCAGCAGTGAGATCGAGGGGCATTCCAGTCACCCCCAGCATTTT
CDR3 protein: CASSEIEGHSSHPQHF

D gene: -
V gene: TRBV6-1
J gene: TRBJ1-5
clone size: many
CDR3 DNA: TGTGCCAGCAGTGAAGGGGTACGGGGCAATCAGCCCCAGCATTTT
CDR3 protein: CASSEGVRGNQPQHF

D gene: TRBD1
V gene: TRBV7-9
J gene: TRBJ1-2
clone size: -
CDR3 DNA: TGTGCCAGCAGCTCCTCCGCCTTGACAGGGCTGGGCTACACCTTC
CDR3 protein: CASSSSALTGLGYTF

D gene: -
V gene: TRBV20-1
J gene: TRBJ2-7
clone size: -
CDR3 DNA: TGCAGTGCAGCCTACCAGGGGATAGGCTACGAGCAGTACTTC
CDR3 protein: CSAAYQGIGYEQYF

D gene: TRBD2
V gene: TRBV11-1
J gene: TRBJ2-1
clone size: many
CDR3 DNA: TGTGCCAGCAGCCCCTCTACGGAGCGGGGGATTAGCTCCTACAATGAGCAGTTCTTC
CDR3 protein: CASSPSTERGISSYNEQFF

D gene: -
V gene: TRBV5-5
J gene: TRBJ2-7
clone size: many
CDR3 DNA: TGTGCCAGCAGCTTGGGGCTCGGGCAGGCCACTCGTGAGCAGTACTTC
CDR3 protein: CASSLGLGQATREQYF

D gene: TRBD1
V gene: TRBV20-1
J gene: TRBJ1-2
clone size: few
CDR3 DNA: TGCAGTGCTAGGGGTAGGACAGGGGACGGCCCCCCCTATGGCTACACCTTC
CDR3 protein: CSARGRTGDGPPYGYTF

D gene: TRBD1
V gene: TRBV12-3/TRBV12-4
J gene: TRBJ1-5
clone size: many
CDR3 DNA: TGTGCCAGCAGTCCGGGACAGTTCAATCAGCCCCAGCATTTT
CDR3 protein: CASSPGQFNQPQHF

D gene: -
V gene: TRBV11-2
J gene: TRBJ2-4
clone size: -
CDR3 DNA: TGTGCCAGCAGCCAACCCGGGAGCCCCGAAGGAGAGTACTTC
CDR3 protein: CASSQPGSPEGEYF

D gene: -
V gene: TRBV20-1
J gene: TRBJ1-6
clone size: many
CDR3 DNA: TGCAGTGCTAAACCGGGAGTTGGGGATTCACCCCTCCACTTT
CDR3 protein: CSAKPGVGDSPLHF

D gene: -
V gene: TRBV15
J gene: TRBJ2-7
clone size: few
CDR3 DNA: TGTGCCACCAGCAGAGAACGCGGGGCGGTCCTCTACGAGCAGTACTTC
CDR3 protein: CATSRERGAVLYEQYF

D gene: TRBD1
V gene: TRBV29-1
J gene: TRBJ2-7
clone size: -
CDR3 DNA: TGCAGCGTAACCGGACAGGGGACCTACGAGCAGTACTTC
CDR3 protein: CSVTGQGTYEQYF

D gene: TRBD1
V gene: TRBV5-1
J gene: TRBJ1-5
clone size: many
CDR3 DNA: TGCGCCAGCAGCTTGGGACAGGGGGCTAGCAATCAGCCCCAGCATTTT
CDR3 protein: CASSLGQGASNQPQHF

D gene: -
V gene: TRBV20-1
J gene: TRBJ1-1
clone size: -
CDR3 DNA: TGCAGTGCTAGGGGGCACCGGGCTTTCTTT
CDR3 protein: CSARGHRAFF

D gene: TRBD1
V gene: TRBV28
J gene: TRBJ1-1
clone size: -
CDR3 DNA: TGTGCCAGCAGGTCGAGACAGGGGGGCACTGAAGCTTTCTTT
CDR3 protein: CASRSRQGGTEAFF

D gene: -
V gene: TRBV12-3/TRBV12-4
J gene: TRBJ2-3
clone size: -
CDR3 DNA: TGTGCCAGCAGTTTACCGACAGCGACTAGCACAGATACGCAGTATTTT
CDR3 protein: CASSLPTATSTDTQYF

D gene: -
V gene: TRBV9
J gene: TRBJ2-7
clone size: many
CDR3 DNA: TGTGCCAGCAGCGTAGAGCTCCCTGGGTCTGAGTCCTACGAGCAGTACTTC
CDR3 protein: CASSVELPGSESYEQYF

D gene: TRBD1
V gene: TRBV28
J gene: TRBJ1-2
clone size: many
CDR3 DNA: TGTGCCAGCAGTTTGGACAGGGGAGTGACGAACACCTTC
CDR3 protein: CASSLDRGVTNTF

D gene: TRBD2
V gene: TRBV6-2/TRBV6-3
J gene: TRBJ2-1
clone size: few
CDR3 DNA: TGTGCCAGCAGCCGCGCGGGGGGTTCCTGGTACAATGAGCAGTTCTTC
CDR3 protein: CASSRAGGSWYNEQFF

D gene: TRBD1
V gene: TRBV12-3/TRBV12-4
J gene: TRBJ1-2
clone size: many
CDR3 DNA: TGTGCCAGCAGTGTGACAGGGGGCAACTATGGCTACACCTTC
CDR3 protein: CASSVTGGNYGYTF

D gene: -
V gene: TRBV7-8
J gene: TRBJ1-6
clone size: -
CDR3 DNA: TGTGCCAGCAGCTTAGTCAGCAATTCACCCCTCCACTTT
CDR3 protein: CASSLVSNSPLHF

D gene: TRBD2
V gene: TRBV29-1
J gene: TRBJ2-1
clone size: few
CDR3 DNA: TGCAGCGTCGCCGGACTAGCGGGAAAATTTTTC
CDR3 protein: CSVAGLAGKFF

D gene: -
V gene: TRBV7-2
J gene: TRBJ2-3
clone size: many
CDR3 DNA: TGTGCCAGCAGCGCAATTGGAGGGTACGCAGATACGCAGTATTTT
CDR3 protein: CASSAIGGYADTQYF

D gene: TRBD2
V gene: TRBV14
J gene: TRBJ2-1
clone size: -
CDR3 DNA: TGTGCCAGCAGCCAACGGGGACTAGCGGAGCAGTTCTTC
CDR3 protein: CASSQRGLAEQFF

D gene: -
V gene: TRBV29-1
J gene: TRBJ1-4
clone size: many
CDR3 DNA: TGCAGCGTTGGGGTCGCAGCTAATGAAAAACTGTTTTTT
CDR3 protein: CSVGVAANEKLFF

D gene: TRBD2
V gene: TRBV6-5
J gene: TRBJ2-1
clone size: many
CDR3 DNA: TGTGCCAGCAGTTCGTCGGGACTAGCGGGAGGTGGGGTCAATGAGCAGTTCTTC
CDR3 protein: CASSSSGLAGGGVNEQFF

D gene: -
V gene: TRBV12-3/TRBV12-4
J gene: TRBJ1-4
clone size: few
CDR3 DNA: TGTGCCAGCAGTGTTACAACTAATGAAAAACTGTTTTTT
CDR3 protein: CASSVTTNEKLFF

D gene: TRBD2
V gene: TRBV20-1
J gene: TRBJ2-2
clone size: -
CDR3 DNA: TGCAGTGCTCTGATAGCGGGGGCTAACACCGGGGAGCTGTTTTTT
CDR3 protein: CSALIAGANTGELFF

D gene: -
V gene: TRBV7-2
J gene: TRBJ1-5
clone size: -
CDR3 DNA: TGTGCCAGCAGCACCCCCCCGGGTAATCAGCCCCAGCATTTT
CDR3 protein: CASSTPPGNQPQHF

D gene: -
V gene: TRBV5-1
J gene: TRBJ2-2
clone size: many
CDR3 DNA: TGCGCCAGCAGCTCCCGGGACTGGAACACCGGGGAGCTGTTTTTT
CDR3 protein: CASSSRDWNTGELFF

D gene: -
V gene: TRBV5-1
J gene: TRBJ2-3
clone size: -
CDR3 DNA: TGCGCCAGCAGCTCCGGAGGGGGGCGGACAGATACGCAGTATTTT
CDR3 protein: CASSSGGGRTDTQYF

D gene: TRBD2
V gene: TRBV4-2
J gene: TRBJ2-7
clone size: few
CDR3 DNA: TGTGCCAGCAGCCAAGATCGGCTAGCGGATACCTACGAGCAGTACTTC
CDR3 protein: CASSQDRLADTYEQYF

D gene: -
V gene: TRBV27
J gene: TRBJ2-7
clone size: many
CDR3 DNA: TGTGCCAGCAGTTCGCCGGGCCTCGGACCCTACGAGCAGTACTTC
CDR3 protein: CASSSPGLGPYEQYF

D gene: TRBD1
V gene: TRBV20-1
J gene: TRBJ2-3
clone size: many
CDR3 DNA: TGCAGTGCTAGACCCAACAGGGGGCGCCTGTCGTTGTCCACAGATACGCAGTATTTT
CDR3 protein: CSARPNRGRLSLSTDTQYF

D gene: -
V gene: TRBV12-3/TRBV12-4
J gene: TRBJ1-2
clone size: few
CDR3 DNA: TGTGCCAGCAGTTATACAGGGTTCGGCTACACCTTC
CDR3 protein: CASSYTGFGYTF

D gene: TRBD2
V gene: TRBV27
J gene: TRBJ2-1
clone size: many
CDR3 DNA: TGTGCCAGCAGTTCCCGTAGAATAGGACTAGCGGGAGGTAATCCCTCCTACAATGAGCAGTTCTTC
CDR3 protein: CASSSRRIGLAGGNPSYNEQFF

D gene: -
V gene: TRBV5-1
J gene: TRBJ2-2
clone size: many
CDR3 DNA: TGCGCCAGCAGCCCCGGGGCGTTTAACACCGGGGAGCTGTTTTTT
CDR3 protein: CASSPGAFNTGELFF